This TCR beta chain was documented in a study of brain T cells in children with intractable seizures. Clones were read by immunoSEQ multiplex PCR, and TCRdb kept only the in-frame ones, dropping some. The table records about 340,000 clones, over 90% of them present only once. This clone was seen only once. Germline values: CDR1 SGHDT, CDR2 YYEEEE. V lost 1 base and J 5 bases, leaving 15 bases between the germline ends. The CDR3 contains 15 residues. Time point of the sample: blood from clinic visit 5 months post-surgery; TSC patient then seizure free. The origin of this receptor is a boy under three years old with tuberous sclerosis and intractable seizures. The input for sequencing was peripheral blood, taken around 5 months after surgery. The chain is built from TRBV5-6 and TRBJ1-2, with a possible D match to TRBD1 (6 bases). The CDR3 DNA reads TGTGCCAGCAGCTTGAAGGCCCGGACAGATTATGGCTACACCTTC. It specifies CASSLKARTDYGYTF.